This TCR beta chain came from a study of CD8 T cells in ankylosing spondylitis. This clonotype showed up just a few times. The antigen is not known. Study-level findings and limits: CD8+ disease-linked clones were present at relatively low frequencies in blood. A TCR beta motif of 7 to 9 highly homologous variants seemed to mark ankylosing spondylitis blood. Earlier studies detected some motif variants in reactive arthritis synovial fluid and blood. Significant enrichment of disease-linked clones was reported in matched ankylosing spondylitis synovial fluid.

The CDR3 runs to 18 residues. The V gene's germline CDR1 is SGHAT and CDR2 FQNNGV. V was pared by 1 base and J by 0 bases, with 2 bases of the junction left unmatched. For TCR beta, libraries came from quantitative 5'-RACE with molecular barcodes. TCRdb fed the 5' RACE reads into MiXCR, producing one record per CDR3 protein. Among about 800,000 distinct CDR3 sequences listed, approximately 12% were seen once. The receptor comes from a male donor with ankylosing spondylitis. The chain links TRBV11-2 to TRBJ2-2; 13 nucleotides agree with TRBD2. The sample comprised blood, either unsorted or a sorted T cell fraction (not recorded which). The DNA of the CDR3 is TGTGCCAGCAGCTTAGGGACTAGCGGGAGTGCGAACACCGGGGAGCTGTTTTTT. Translation: CASSLGTSGSANTGELFF.